This TCR beta chain was captured by sequencing in a study of graft-versus-host responses after intestinal transplantation (dated by TCRdb to about 2021). For the study in its entirety: Recipients received multivisceral, liver-intestinal, or isolated intestinal transplants. Anti-thymocyte globulin induction was given to all recipients, followed by maintenance tacrolimus and steroids for roughly 3 years. Bulk TCR-beta CDR3 sequencing was used to track graft-versus-host and host-versus-graft alloreactive T cell clones in the graft, circulation and bone marrow after intestinal transplantation. To identify alloreactive clones, pre-transplant mixed lymphocyte reaction products were sequenced and compared with unstimulated pre-transplant donor and recipient T cells. The cohort enrolled 24 intestinal transplant recipients including one retransplant, and 3 patients lacking pretransplant specimens were excluded. A peak of at least 4% donor T cells among recipient peripheral blood mononuclear cells was the definition used for donor T cell macrochimerism. Samples from three later patients were sequenced in-house on an Illumina MiSeq with MiXCR processing rather than by the commercial service. Here is what the overall study found, with its caveats: Conclusions were limited by the relatively low number and heterogeneity of intestinal transplant patients. Patients with donor T cell macrochimerism had high GvH to HvG T cell clonal ratios in their allografts. GvH clones were found in recipient bone marrow, and some of the GvH clones appeared earlier in ileal mucosa or blood, which is consistent with an intestinal mucosal origin. Early after transplant, peak levels of circulating GvH clones were found to be associated with declines in HvG clones.

The library came from the immunoSEQ multiplex PCR assay. For most patients, genomic DNA was isolated with the Qiagen DNeasy Blood and Tissue Kit and shipped frozen to Adaptive Biotechnologies for TCR sequencing. For most patients, genomic DNA was subjected to high-throughput TCR-beta CDR3 sequencing by Adaptive Biotechnologies. As for the original processing: TCR sequencing data were retrieved from Adaptive's ImmunoSEQ software for 15 to 20 patients, whereas three other patients were processed with MiXCR and VDJtools. To correct CD4 versus CD8 sorting errors, any sequence found in both subsets at a frequency ratio below 5:1 was removed. CDR3 nucleotide sequences shared between donor and recipient were removed because their origin could not be assigned. To be classed as alloreactive, a clone needed at least 2-fold expansion over unstimulated cells and a minimum CFSE-low frequency of 0.002% (template counts) or 0.001% (read counts). A clone was considered mappable if detected in the sequenced pre-transplant spleen, lymph node, or MLR CFSE-low populations of the donor or recipient. The cumulative frequency of alloreactive clones was calculated as a percentage of all sequences, weighted by copy number. TCRdb retrieved this table from immuneACCESS and kept in-frame rearrangements only. Not all clones are present; in checked studies, unresolved V genes account for under half, and no reason is known for the remainder. V, J and clone size are those of that table, while D and trimming were read from the DNA. In this sample the table shows some 150,000 clones, roughly 91% of which occur a single time. The ten biggest clones cover 0.19% of the sample.

Comments on this clone: Its binding antigen is unknown. No base quality values were provided; no much bigger clone lies one nucleotide off. This specimen includes other DNA sequences encoding the same CDR3.

V is shortened by 9 bases, J by 2 bases, and the region joining them spans 10 bases. The CDR3 starts with the cysteine, ends with the phenylalanine, and has 12 residues. Only CDR3 DNA remains: 36 bases, in frame from the first base. The germline V gene specifies MDHEN as CDR1 and SYDVKM as CDR2. Interpreted using the paper, the time point label stands for: cells obtained before transplantation from donor or recipient. CD3+CD4+ and CD3+CD8+ populations were FACS-sorted from unstimulated pre-transplant donor and recipient cells taken from spleen or lymph nodes. The chain was built from TRBV28 and TRBJ1-1; the D gene identity is not certain. Sample: unstimulated CD4+ T cells sorted from spleen or lymph node cells, taken before intestinal transplant. The TCR was taken from a human donor who received an intestinal transplant. CDR3 reads: CASSPLNTEAFF. The nucleotides read TGTGCCAGTTCCCCCTTAAACACTGAAGCTTTCTTT.